Shown below are 2 T cell receptor beta chains from a single sample sequenced in a study of identical twins. One entry per CDR3 protein results from TCRdb running MiXCR on the 5' RACE reads. The sample records roughly 570,000 distinct CDR3 sequences, 9.6% being singletons. The data also belong to a second study, concerning yellow fever vaccine responses in identical twins.

Source material: PBMCs. The receptor set was obtained from a woman aged 18 to 35 in good health.

This clonotype appeared many times. J is TRBJ1-2 and V is TRBV12-3 or TRBV12-4, with D possibly TRBD1 on 6 matching bases. CDR3 length equals 14 residues. Trimming left V 5 bases short and J 7 bases short, with 17 bases between. This CDR3 reads CASSLARGTGGYTF. CDR3 DNA sequence: TGTGCCAGCAGTCTCGCGAGGGGGACGGGTGGCTACACCTTC.

This clonotype was counted between two and nine times. This rearrangement joins TRBV4-1 to TRBJ1-1; D is unresolved. V shed 0 bases and J shed 5 bases, with 7 bases lying between them. This CDR3 is 13 amino acids long. The V gene's germline CDR1 is MGHRA and CDR2 YSYEKL. The CDR3 reads CASSQDIVTEAFF. CDR3 bases: TGCGCCAGCAGCCAAGATATAGTGACTGAAGCTTTCTTT.